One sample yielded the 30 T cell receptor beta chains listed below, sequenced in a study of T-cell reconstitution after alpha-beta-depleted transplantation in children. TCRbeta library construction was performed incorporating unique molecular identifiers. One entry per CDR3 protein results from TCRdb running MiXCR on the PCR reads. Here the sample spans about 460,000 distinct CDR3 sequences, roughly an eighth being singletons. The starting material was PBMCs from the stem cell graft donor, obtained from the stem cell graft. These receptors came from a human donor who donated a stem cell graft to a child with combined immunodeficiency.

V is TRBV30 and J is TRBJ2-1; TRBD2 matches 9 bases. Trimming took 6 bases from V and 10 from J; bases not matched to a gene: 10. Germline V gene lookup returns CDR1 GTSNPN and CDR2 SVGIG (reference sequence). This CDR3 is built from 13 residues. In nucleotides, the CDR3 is TGTGCCTGCTTAGGCGGGAGGGCCGGGGAGCAGTTCTTC. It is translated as CACLGGRAGEQFF.

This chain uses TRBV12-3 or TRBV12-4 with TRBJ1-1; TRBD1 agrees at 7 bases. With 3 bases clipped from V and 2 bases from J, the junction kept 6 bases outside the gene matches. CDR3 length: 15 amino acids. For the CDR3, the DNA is TGTGCCAGCAGTTTCTCTTGGACAGGCAACACTGAAGCTTTCTTT. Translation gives CASSFSWTGNTEAFF.

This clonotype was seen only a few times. DNA for the CDR3: TGTGCCAGTTCCAACGGGATTTGGGTTGACGAGCAGTACTTC. It specifies CASSNGIWVDEQYF. This chain uses TRBV6-1 with TRBJ2-7; tentatively, D is TRBD2 (5 bases). The germline gives CDR1 MNHNS, CDR2 SASEGT. The V end lost 9 bases, the J end lost 5 bases, and 20 bases lay between the germline ends. CDR3 length equals 14 residues.

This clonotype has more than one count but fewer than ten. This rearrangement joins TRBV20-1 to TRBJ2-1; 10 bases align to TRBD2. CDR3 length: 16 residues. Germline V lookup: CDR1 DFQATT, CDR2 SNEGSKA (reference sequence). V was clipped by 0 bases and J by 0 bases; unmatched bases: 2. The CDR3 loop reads CSARDSGGSSYNEQFF. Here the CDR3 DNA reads TGCAGTGCTAGAGATAGCGGGGGGAGCTCCTACAATGAGCAGTTCTTC.

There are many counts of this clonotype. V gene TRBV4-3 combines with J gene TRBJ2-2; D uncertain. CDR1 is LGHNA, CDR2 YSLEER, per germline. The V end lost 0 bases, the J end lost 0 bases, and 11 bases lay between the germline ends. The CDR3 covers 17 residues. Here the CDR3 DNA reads TGCGCCAGCAGCCAAGAATTGGAGCCTCCGAACACCGGGGAGCTGTTTTTT. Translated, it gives CASSQELEPPNTGELFF.

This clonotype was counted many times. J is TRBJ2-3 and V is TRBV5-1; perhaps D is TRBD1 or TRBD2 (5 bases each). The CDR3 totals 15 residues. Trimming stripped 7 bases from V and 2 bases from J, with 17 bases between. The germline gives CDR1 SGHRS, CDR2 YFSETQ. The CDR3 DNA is TGCGCCAGCCGGGGCGGTATGGGGACCACAGATACGCAGTATTTT. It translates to CASRGGMGTTDTQYF.

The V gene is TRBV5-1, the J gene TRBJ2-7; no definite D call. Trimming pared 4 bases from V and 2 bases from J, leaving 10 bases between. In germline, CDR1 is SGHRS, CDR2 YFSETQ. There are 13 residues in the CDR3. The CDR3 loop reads CASSGDKAYEQYF. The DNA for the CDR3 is TGCGCCAGCAGCGGTGACAAAGCCTACGAGCAGTACTTC.

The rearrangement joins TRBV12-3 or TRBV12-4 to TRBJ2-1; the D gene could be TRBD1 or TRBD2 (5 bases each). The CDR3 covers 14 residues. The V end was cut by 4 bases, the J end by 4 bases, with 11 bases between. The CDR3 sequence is CASSWGSGYNEQFF. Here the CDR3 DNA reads TGTGCCAGCAGTTGGGGGTCCGGATACAATGAGCAGTTCTTC.

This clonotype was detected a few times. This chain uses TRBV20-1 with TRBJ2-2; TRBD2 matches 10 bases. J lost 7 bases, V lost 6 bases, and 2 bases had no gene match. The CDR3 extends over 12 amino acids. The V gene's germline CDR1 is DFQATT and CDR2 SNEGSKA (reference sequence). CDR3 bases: TGCAGTGCCAGGACTAGCGGCGGGGAGCTGTTTTTT. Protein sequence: CSARTSGGELFF.

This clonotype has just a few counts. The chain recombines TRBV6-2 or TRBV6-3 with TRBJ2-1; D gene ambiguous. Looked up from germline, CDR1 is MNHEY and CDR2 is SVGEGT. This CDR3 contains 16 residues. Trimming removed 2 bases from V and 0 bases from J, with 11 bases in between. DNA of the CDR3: TGTGCCAGCAGTTACCTCCCTTTGAGCTCCTACAATGAGCAGTTCTTC. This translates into CASSYLPLSSYNEQFF.

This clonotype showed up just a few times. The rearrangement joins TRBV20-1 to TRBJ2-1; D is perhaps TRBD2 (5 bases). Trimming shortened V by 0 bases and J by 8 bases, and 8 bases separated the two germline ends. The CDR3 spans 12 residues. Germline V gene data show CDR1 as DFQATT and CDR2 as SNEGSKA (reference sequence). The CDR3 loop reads CSARESGYEQFF. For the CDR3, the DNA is TGCAGTGCTAGAGAGTCGGGGTATGAGCAGTTCTTC.

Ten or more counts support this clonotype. CDR3 protein: CASSLAGRTYNEQFF. The CDR3 DNA is TGTGCCAGCAGCTTGGCGGGGAGAACATACAATGAGCAGTTCTTC. The V call is TRBV5-5, the J call TRBJ2-1, with D possibly being TRBD2 (5 bases). The CDR3 is 15 amino acids. CDR1 and CDR2 (germline): SGHKS, YYEKEE (reference sequence). The V gene lost 0 bases and the J gene lost 4 bases, with 11 bases spanning the gap.

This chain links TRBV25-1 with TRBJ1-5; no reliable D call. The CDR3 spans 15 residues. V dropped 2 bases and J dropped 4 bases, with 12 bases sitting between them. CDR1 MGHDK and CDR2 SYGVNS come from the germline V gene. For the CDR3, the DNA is TGTGCCAGCAGTGAAGGGTCAGCGGTAAATCAGCCCCAGCATTTT. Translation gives CASSEGSAVNQPQHF.

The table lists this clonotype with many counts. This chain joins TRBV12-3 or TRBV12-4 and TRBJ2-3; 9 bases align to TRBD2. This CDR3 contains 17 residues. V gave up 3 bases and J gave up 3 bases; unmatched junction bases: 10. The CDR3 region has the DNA TGTGCCAGCAGTTTCCCCCTAGCGGGACTTGGTACAGATACGCAGTATTTT. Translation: CASSFPLAGLGTDTQYF.

CDR3 in amino acids: CASSLRTGIGEAFF. The DNA for the CDR3 is TGTGCCAGCTCACTCCGGACGGGTATTGGTGAAGCTTTCTTT. This chain uses TRBV18 with TRBJ1-1; D gene uncertain. V was shortened by 4 bases and J by 7 bases, with 16 bases between the two germline ends. Per germline, CDR1 KGHSH and CDR2 LQKENI. The CDR3 has 14 amino acids.

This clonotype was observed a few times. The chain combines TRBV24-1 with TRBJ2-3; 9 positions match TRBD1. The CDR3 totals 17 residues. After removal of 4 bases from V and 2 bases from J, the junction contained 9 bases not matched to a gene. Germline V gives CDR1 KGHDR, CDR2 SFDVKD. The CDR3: CATSDRPGTGPTDTQYF. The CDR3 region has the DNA TGTGCCACCAGTGACCGGCCGGGGACAGGGCCCACAGATACGCAGTATTTT.

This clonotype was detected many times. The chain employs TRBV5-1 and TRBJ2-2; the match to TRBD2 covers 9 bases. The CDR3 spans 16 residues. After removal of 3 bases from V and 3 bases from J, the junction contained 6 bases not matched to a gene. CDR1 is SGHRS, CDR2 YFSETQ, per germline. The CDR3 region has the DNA TGCGCCAGCAGCTCGCAGCGGGGGGACTACACCGGGGAGCTGTTTTTT. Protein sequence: CASSSQRGDYTGELFF.

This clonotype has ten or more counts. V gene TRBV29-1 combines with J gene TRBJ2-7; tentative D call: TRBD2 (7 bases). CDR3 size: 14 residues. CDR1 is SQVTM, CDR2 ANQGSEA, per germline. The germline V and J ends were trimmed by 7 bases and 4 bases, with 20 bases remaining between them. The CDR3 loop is CSAAGGPNQYEQYF. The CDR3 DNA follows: TGCAGCGCCGCCGGGGGGCCCAACCAATACGAGCAGTACTTC.

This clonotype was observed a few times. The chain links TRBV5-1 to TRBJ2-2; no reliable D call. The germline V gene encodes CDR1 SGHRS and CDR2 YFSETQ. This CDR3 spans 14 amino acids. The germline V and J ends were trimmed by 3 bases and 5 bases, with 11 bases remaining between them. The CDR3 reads CASSSKRETGELFF. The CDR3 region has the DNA TGCGCCAGCAGCTCAAAAAGGGAAACCGGGGAGCTGTTTTTT.

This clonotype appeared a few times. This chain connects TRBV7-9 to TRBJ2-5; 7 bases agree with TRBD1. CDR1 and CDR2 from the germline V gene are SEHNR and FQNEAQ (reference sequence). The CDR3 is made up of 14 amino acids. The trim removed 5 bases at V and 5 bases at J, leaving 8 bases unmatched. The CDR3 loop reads CASSGYRGEETQYF. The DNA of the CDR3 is TGTGCCAGCAGCGGATACAGGGGTGAGGAGACCCAGTACTTC.

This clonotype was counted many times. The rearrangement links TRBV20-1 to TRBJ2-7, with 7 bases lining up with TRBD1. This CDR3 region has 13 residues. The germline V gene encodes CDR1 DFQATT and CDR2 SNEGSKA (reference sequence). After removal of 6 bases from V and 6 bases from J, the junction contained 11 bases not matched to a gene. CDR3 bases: TGCAGTGCCGCGCGGACAGGATCCCTCGAGCAGTACTTC. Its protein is CSAARTGSLEQYF.

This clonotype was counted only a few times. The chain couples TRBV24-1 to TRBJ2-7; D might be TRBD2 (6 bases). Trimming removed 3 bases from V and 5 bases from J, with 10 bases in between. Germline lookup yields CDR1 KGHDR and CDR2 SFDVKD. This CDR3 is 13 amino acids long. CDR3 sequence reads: CATSDPGGDEQYF. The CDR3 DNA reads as TGTGCCACCAGTGATCCCGGGGGTGACGAGCAGTACTTC.

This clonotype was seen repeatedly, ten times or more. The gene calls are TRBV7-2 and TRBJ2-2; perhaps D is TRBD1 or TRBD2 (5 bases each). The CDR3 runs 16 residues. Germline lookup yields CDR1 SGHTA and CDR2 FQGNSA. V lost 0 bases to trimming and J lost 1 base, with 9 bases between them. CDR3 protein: CASSLAGPRNTGELFF. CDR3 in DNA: TGTGCCAGCAGCTTAGCGGGACCCCGGAACACCGGGGAGCTGTTTTTT. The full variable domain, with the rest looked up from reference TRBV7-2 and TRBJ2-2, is GAGVSQSPSNKVTEKGKDVELRCDPISGHTALYWYRQSLGQGLEFLIYFQGNSAPDKSGLPSDRFSAERTGGSVSTLTIQRTQQEDSAVYLCASSLAGPRNTGELFFGEGSRLTVL.

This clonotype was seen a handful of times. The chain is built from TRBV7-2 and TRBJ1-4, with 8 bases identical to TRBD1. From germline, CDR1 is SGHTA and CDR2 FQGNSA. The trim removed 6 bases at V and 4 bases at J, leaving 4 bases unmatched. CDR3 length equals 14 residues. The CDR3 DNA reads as TGTGCCAGCAGGGGACAGGCGGGTAATGAAAAACTGTTTTTT. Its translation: CASRGQAGNEKLFF.

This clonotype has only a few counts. The CDR3 DNA is TGTGCCAGCAGTTACGAACAGACCTATGGCTACACCTTC. It is translated as CASSYEQTYGYTF. The chain employs TRBV6-6 and TRBJ1-2; D is ambiguous. Trimming left V 2 bases short and J 4 bases short, with 8 bases between. Germline V gene lookup returns CDR1 MNHNY and CDR2 SVGAGI (reference sequence). This CDR3 is 13 amino acids long.

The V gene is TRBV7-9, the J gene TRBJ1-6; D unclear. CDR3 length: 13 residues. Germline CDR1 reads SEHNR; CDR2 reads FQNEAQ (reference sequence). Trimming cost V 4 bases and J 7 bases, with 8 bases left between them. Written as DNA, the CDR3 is TGTGCCAGCAGCTCTCCTGCGAATTCACCCCTCCACTTT. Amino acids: CASSSPANSPLHF. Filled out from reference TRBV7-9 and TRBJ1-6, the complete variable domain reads DTGVSQNPRHKITKRGQNVTFRCDPISEHNRLYWYRQTLGQGPEFLTYFQNEAQLEKSRLLSDRFSAERPKGSFSTLEIQRTEQGDSAMYLCASSSPANSPLHFGNGTRLTVT.

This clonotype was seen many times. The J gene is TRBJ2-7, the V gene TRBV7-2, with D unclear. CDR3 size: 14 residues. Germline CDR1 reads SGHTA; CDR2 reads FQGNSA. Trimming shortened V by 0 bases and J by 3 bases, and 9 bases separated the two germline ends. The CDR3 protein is CASSLALLDYEQYF. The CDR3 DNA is TGTGCCAGCAGCTTAGCGCTATTGGACTACGAGCAGTACTTC. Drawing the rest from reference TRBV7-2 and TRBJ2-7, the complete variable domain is GAGVSQSPSNKVTEKGKDVELRCDPISGHTALYWYRQSLGQGLEFLIYFQGNSAPDKSGLPSDRFSAERTGGSVSTLTIQRTQQEDSAVYLCASSLALLDYEQYFGPGTRLTVT.

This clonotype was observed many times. The CDR3 nucleotides read TGTGCCAGCAGTTTGCTGTTACTAGATGGCACAGATACGCAGTATTTT. Its protein product is CASSLLLLDGTDTQYF. This chain links TRBV12-3 or TRBV12-4 with TRBJ2-3, with D maybe TRBD2 (5 bases). Trimming shortened V by 3 bases and J by 1 base, and 14 bases separated the two germline ends. This CDR3 is built from 16 residues.

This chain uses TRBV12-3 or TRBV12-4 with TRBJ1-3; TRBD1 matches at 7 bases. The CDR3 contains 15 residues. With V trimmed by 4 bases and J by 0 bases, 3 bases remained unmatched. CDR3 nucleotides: TGTGCCAGCAGTTACCCAGGGGGCTCTGGAAACACCATATATTTT. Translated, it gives CASSYPGGSGNTIYF.

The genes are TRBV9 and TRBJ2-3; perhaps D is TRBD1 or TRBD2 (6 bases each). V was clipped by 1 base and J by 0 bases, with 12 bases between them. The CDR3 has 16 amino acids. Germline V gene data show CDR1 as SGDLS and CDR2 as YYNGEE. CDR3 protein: CASSVLPGASTDTQYF. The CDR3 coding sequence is TGTGCCAGCAGCGTACTTCCGGGGGCTAGCACAGATACGCAGTATTTT.